The next 18 T cell receptor beta chains were all read from a single sample in a study of T cells in Graves' hyperthyroidism and ophthalmopathy. TCR beta CDR3 sequences were amplified from RNA transcripts. HTBI primers were the set used in a first-round RT-PCR of the TCR CDR3. TCRdb re-derived calls from the multiplex PCR reads in MiXCR, one entry per CDR3 protein. The top ten hold 8% to 13% of the sample, which has 350,000 to 450,000 distinct CDR3 sequences, approximately 13% seen once. Input material: blood. The origin of the receptors is a woman aged 60 to 75 with Graves' hyperthyroidism.

This clonotype was recorded at least ten times. The rearrangement links TRBV6-1 to TRBJ1-6; no firm D call. V was pared by 6 bases and J by 9 bases, with 6 bases between. The CDR3 is 11 amino acids. Germline-derived CDR1 and CDR2 are MNHNS and SASEGT. CDR3 protein: CASRSSSPLHF. CDR3 DNA: TGTGCCAGCAGGTCCAGTTCACCCCTCCACTTT.

This clonotype was seen only a few times. The gene calls are TRBV9 and TRBJ2-5; 7 positions agree with TRBD1. J lost 12 bases, V lost 5 bases, and 22 bases had no gene match. The CDR3 consists of 16 residues. The germline CDR1 and CDR2 sequences are SGDLS and YYNGEE. The CDR3 DNA is TGTGCCAGCAGTCCTTCTTCTCGAGGGGACAGCTCTTCCGAGTACTTC. This translates into CASSPSSRGDSSSEYF.

The gene calls are TRBV11-3 and TRBJ1-6; 7 nucleotides agree with TRBD1. There are 16 residues in the CDR3. J was trimmed by 16 bases and V by 5 bases; bases with no gene match: 20. Germline V gene lookup returns CDR1 SGHNT and CDR2 YENEEA. CDR3 DNA: TGTGCCAGCAGCCCCCAGGAGGCAGGGGGGTCTACAAGACTCCACTTT. Translating it yields CASSPQEAGGSTRLHF.

V usage is TRBV9 and J usage is TRBJ2-2; 9 bases agree with TRBD1. The CDR3 has 14 residues. Germline CDR1 is SGDLS and CDR2 is YYNGEE. Unmatched junction bases numbered 7, after V lost 5 bases and J lost 8 bases. The CDR3 reads CASSHDRGGGELFF. Here the CDR3 DNA reads TGTGCCAGCAGTCATGACAGGGGGGGAGGGGAGCTGTTTTTT.

This clonotype was observed many times. This sequence joins TRBV28 and TRBJ2-5, with a tentative D call TRBD2 (7 bases). CDR3 length equals 16 residues. Trimming took off 3 bases at V and 5 bases at J, with 19 bases between the two ends. Per the germline V gene, CDR1 is MDHEN and CDR2 is SYDVKM. This CDR3 reads CASSFSFGGRDETQYF. CDR3 DNA sequence: TGTGCCAGCAGTTTTAGTTTCGGGGGGCGCGACGAGACCCAGTACTTC.

This clonotype was detected ten times or more. V usage is TRBV9 and J usage is TRBJ2-1; either TRBD1 or TRBD2 may supply D (5 bases each). Germline CDR1 and CDR2: SGDLS and YYNGEE. There are 15 residues in the CDR3. V gave up 0 bases and J gave up 5 bases, with 12 bases separating them. CDR3 in DNA: TGTGCCAGCAGCGTAGGACTGGGGGTAAACAATGAGCAGTTCTTC. Residues: CASSVGLGVNNEQFF.

Many counts were recorded for this clonotype. The J gene is TRBJ2-3, the V gene TRBV2; 9 bases line up with TRBD2. This CDR3 has 15 amino acids. Trimming took 6 bases from V and 0 from J; bases not matched to a gene: 4. Germline CDR1 is SNHLY and CDR2 is FYNNEI. The CDR3 region has the DNA TGTGCCAGCAGCAGGACTAGCGTAAGCACAGATACGCAGTATTTT. Its translation: CASSRTSVSTDTQYF. The whole variable domain, remainder taken from reference TRBV2 and TRBJ2-3, is EPEVTQTPSHQVTQMGQEVILRCVPISNHLYFYWYRQILGQKVEFLVSFYNNEISEKSEIFDDQFSVERPDGSNFTLKIRSTKLEDSAMYFCASSRTSVSTDTQYFGPGTRLTVL.

At least ten counts were recorded for this clonotype. The gene calls are TRBV13 and TRBJ2-1, with D perhaps matching TRBD1 (6 bases). Germline assignment: CDR1 PRHDT and CDR2 FYEKMQ (reference sequence). V gave up 5 bases and J gave up 0 bases, with 14 bases separating them. The CDR3 covers 16 residues. The CDR3 DNA follows: TGTGCCAGCAGCACCGATACAGGGAGCTCCTACAATGAGCAGTTCTTC. It yields the protein CASSTDTGSSYNEQFF.

This clonotype appeared many times. The chain uses TRBV2 and TRBJ2-1, with no clear D. This CDR3 is 11 amino acids long. V lost 2 bases and J lost 12, with 8 bases in between. Germline CDR1 reads SNHLY; CDR2 reads FYNNEI. CDR3 nucleotide sequence: TGTGCCAGCAGTGAATACGCAACGCAGTTCTTC. It is translated as CASSEYATQFF.

In this sample, this clonotype turned up a few times. The CDR3 DNA reads TGTGCCAGCAGTTACCGCTTGGGGCAGTCCTACGAGCAGTACTTC. It encodes CASSYRLGQSYEQYF. This chain links TRBV6-2 or TRBV6-3 with TRBJ2-7; possible D gene TRBD1, 5 bases. Germline values: CDR1 MNHEY, CDR2 SVGEGT. V lost 2 bases, J lost 1 base, and 12 bases lay in between. The CDR3 has 15 amino acids.

Many counts were recorded for this clonotype. At one end the junction does not follow the germline gene, possibly because of a read error. The J gene is TRBJ2-1, the V gene TRBV18; D is unclear. Germline-derived CDR1 and CDR2 are KGHSH and LQKENI. The CDR3 loop spans 12 amino acids. The DNA of the CDR3 is TGTGCCAGCTCACCGGCCTACGATGAGCAGTTCTTC. Protein: CASSPAYDEQFF.

This clonotype has a count of ten or more. This sequence joins TRBV28 and TRBJ1-2, with no clear D. This CDR3 comprises 13 residues. The V end was cut by 2 bases, the J end by 8 bases, with 12 bases between. Germline loops: CDR1 MDHEN, CDR2 SYDVKM. CDR3 sequence reads: CASSLRTLFGYTF. In DNA, the CDR3 is TGTGCCAGCAGTTTACGGACTTTATTCGGCTACACCTTC.

This clonotype appeared many times. J is TRBJ2-3 and V is TRBV20-1, with 7 bases identical to TRBD2. Germline V lookup: CDR1 DFQATT, CDR2 SNEGSKA (reference sequence). The CDR3 is 12 residues long. V lost 3 bases to trimming and J lost 4 bases; unmatched junction nucleotides: 1. This chain's CDR3 is CSASTSADTQYF. The CDR3 DNA reads TGCAGTGCTAGTACTAGCGCAGATACGCAGTATTTT.

The table lists this clonotype with many counts. This chain joins TRBV18 and TRBJ2-7; D is perhaps TRBD1 (5 bases). Germline lookup yields CDR1 KGHSH and CDR2 LQKENI. V lost 4 bases to trimming and J lost 5 bases, with 9 bases between them. This CDR3 has 12 residues. The CDR3 loop is CASSQAGNEQYF. DNA of the CDR3: TGTGCCAGCTCACAAGCAGGGAACGAGCAGTACTTC.

This clonotype was counted many times. The chain is built from TRBV7-2 and TRBJ1-1; 12 bases are a match to TRBD1. Germline assignment: CDR1 SGHTA and CDR2 FQGNSA. V gave up 7 bases and J gave up 4 bases; unmatched junction bases: 13. The CDR3 covers 17 residues. The CDR3: CASNLGPGQGAFTEAFF. As DNA, the CDR3 is TGTGCCAGCAACTTGGGTCCGGGACAGGGGGCTTTCACTGAAGCTTTCTTT. The full variable domain, with the rest looked up from reference TRBV7-2 and TRBJ1-1, is GAGVSQSPSNKVTEKGKDVELRCDPISGHTALYWYRQSLGQGLEFLIYFQGNSAPDKSGLPSDRFSAERTGGSVSTLTIQRTQQEDSAVYLCASNLGPGQGAFTEAFFGQGTRLTVV.

This clonotype was picked up many times. V is TRBV5-1 and J is TRBJ1-2; 7 nucleotides match TRBD1. Germline-derived CDR1 and CDR2 are SGHRS and YFSETQ. The V gene end was trimmed by 4 bases and the J gene end by 4 bases; junction bases not matched to a gene: 10. This CDR3 contains 15 residues. CDR3 region: CASSPGQADFYGYTF. The CDR3 nucleotides read TGCGCCAGCAGCCCCGGACAGGCCGACTTCTATGGCTACACCTTC.

The chain recombines TRBV9 with TRBJ2-5; D is unclear. The ends were cut back, 3 bases at V and 5 bases at J, with 5 bases in the middle. The CDR3 has 11 amino acids. CDR1 is SGDLS, CDR2 YYNGEE, per germline. The CDR3, as DNA: TGTGCCAGCAGCGACTGGGAGACCCAGTACTTC. It is translated as CASSDWETQYF.

The rearrangement joins TRBV30 to TRBJ1-3; D is unclear. CDR3 length: 14 amino acids. V was shortened by 1 base and J by 0 bases, with 7 bases between the two germline ends. CDR1 is GTSNPN, CDR2 SVGIG, per germline (reference sequence). DNA for the CDR3: TGTGCCTGGAGTGGCAGGAGCTCTGGAAACACCATATATTTT. Translated, it gives CAWSGRSSGNTIYF. Supplemented by reference TRBV30 and TRBJ1-3, the full variable domain reads SQTIHQWPATLVQPVGSPLSLECTVEGTSNPNLYWYRQAAGRGLQLLFYSVGIGQISSEVPQNLSASRPQDRQFILSSKKLLLSDSGFYLCAWSGRSSGNTIYFGEGSWLTVV.